This TCR beta chain appears in the sequencing data of a study of T cells in tuberculosis. Broader study findings: Some low-affinity tetramer-binding T cells may be absent from this sample.

V trimming: 3 bases; J trimming: 4 bases; junction bases outside the gene matches: 4. CDR3 length equals 14 residues. Germline assignment: CDR1 LNHNV and CDR2 YYDKDF (reference sequence). This clone was seen a single time. Chain pairing is unknown; alpha and beta were sequenced separately. Only in-frame clones appear in the TCRdb table, and some are missing; sequencing was by immunoSEQ multiplex PCR. Among about 88,000 clones listed, roughly 90% were seen once. Sorting used thawed, overnight-rested PBMC stained with anti-CD3, a viability dye and GMM-loaded CD1B tetramer. The CD1B tetramers carried C32 glucose monomycolate purified from Rhodococcus equi.

The sample taken for sequencing was CD1b-GMM tetramer-negative cells sorted from PBMCs. The clonotype comes from an adult woman with latent tuberculosis. This sequence joins TRBV15 and TRBJ1-2; 8 bases fit TRBD1. In nucleotides, the CDR3 is TGTGCCACCAGCAGGCGGACAGGGACCTATGGCTACACCTTC. Its protein product is CATSRRTGTYGYTF.